The 8 T cell receptor beta chains listed next were all sequenced from one sample in a study of cytomegalovirus exposure and HLA in healthy donors. Use of 60 Vbeta and 13 Jbeta primers characterized the PCR. The repertoire was sequenced with immunoSEQ multiplex PCR; TCRdb's copy has only in-frame clones and lacks some. The profile shows about 110,000 clones, 76% of them singletons. The sample comprised PBMCs. These receptors all stem from a man aged 30 to 39 in good health and CMV-seropositive.

This clone was seen a few times. The chain uses TRBV19 and TRBJ1-1; tentative D call: TRBD1 (6 bases). There are 16 residues in the CDR3. Trimming cost V 2 bases and J 4 bases, with 17 bases left between them. The germline V gene encodes CDR1 LNHDA and CDR2 SQIVND (reference sequence). The CDR3 sequence is CASSITRGGLVTEAFF. The CDR3 region has the DNA TGTGCCAGTAGTATAACTAGGGGGGGGCTTGTCACTGAAGCTTTCTTT.

This clone was found a few times. J is TRBJ2-5 and V is TRBV11-2, with D maybe TRBD1 (5 bases). TRBJ2-7 matches the DNA end more closely, so the J call is doubtful. The V gene's germline CDR1 is SGHAT and CDR2 FQNNGV. The CDR3 runs to 16 residues. The CDR3 reads CASSSLPLDRPYEQYF. The DNA of the CDR3 is TGTGCCAGCAGCTCACTCCCCCTCGACAGACCCTACGAGCAGTACTTC.

This clone appeared a few times. The V gene is TRBV29-1, the J gene TRBJ2-1; 8 bases map to TRBD2. The CDR3 covers 16 residues. Germline V gene lookup returns CDR1 SQVTM and CDR2 ANQGSEA. The J segment lost 3 bases and the V segment lost 4 bases, leaving 11 bases of the junction unmatched. The CDR3 DNA reads TGCAGCGTTGGGGGGGGTAGCGGGGTAATCTACAATGAGCAGTTCTTC. This translates into CSVGGGSGVIYNEQFF.

The V gene is TRBV7-2, the J gene TRBJ1-2, with D possibly being TRBD1 (6 bases). The CDR3 runs to 14 residues. From germline, CDR1 is SGHTA and CDR2 FQGNSA. Trimming removed 1 base from V and 8 bases from J, with 14 bases in between. CDR3 loop: CASSLDWTAGGYTF. DNA for the CDR3: TGTGCCAGCAGCTTAGACTGGACAGCTGGCGGCTACACCTTC. Full variable domain (rest looked up from reference TRBV7-2 and TRBJ1-2): GAGVSQSPSNKVTEKGKDVELRCDPISGHTALYWYRQSLGQGLEFLIYFQGNSAPDKSGLPSDRFSAERTGGSVSTLTIQRTQQEDSAVYLCASSLDWTAGGYTFGSGTRLTVV.

V is TRBV28 and J is TRBJ1-5; 7 bases match TRBD1. Germline CDR1 and CDR2: MDHEN and SYDVKM. The CDR3 is made up of 17 amino acids. With V trimmed by 4 bases and J by 0 bases, 9 bases remained unmatched. Written as DNA, the CDR3 is TGTGCCAGCAGTTCAAAGGGACAGTACCTTAGCAATCAGCCCCAGCATTTT. Protein sequence: CASSSKGQYLSNQPQHF. The full variable domain, its missing parts supplied by reference TRBV28 and TRBJ1-5, is DVKVTQSSRYLVKRTGEKVFLECVQDMDHENMFWYRQDPGLGLRLIYFSYDVKMKEKGDIPEGYSVSREKKERFSLILESASTNQTSMYLCASSSKGQYLSNQPQHFGDGTRLSIL.

V and J are TRBV15 and TRBJ2-7, with a possible D match to TRBD2 (6 bases). There are 15 residues in the CDR3. V lost 4 bases to trimming and J lost 2 bases, with 15 bases between them. From germline, CDR1 is LNHNV and CDR2 YYDKDF (reference sequence). Written as DNA, the CDR3 is TGTGCCACCAGCACTGAGGGGTCGGGGGCCTACGAGCAGTACTTC. Its translation is CATSTEGSGAYEQYF.

This chain joins TRBV6-5 and TRBJ1-1; D is undetermined. The length of the CDR3 is 14 residues. The germline V and J ends were trimmed by 2 bases and 0 bases, with 7 bases remaining between them. Germline lookup yields CDR1 MNHEY and CDR2 SVGAGI. CDR3 coding DNA: TGTGCCAGCAGTTACCCCAGATTGAACACTGAAGCTTTCTTT. Its protein is CASSYPRLNTEAFF.

The chain links TRBV14 to TRBJ1-1; D gene uncertain. The CDR3 contains 16 residues. Germline V gives CDR1 SGHDN, CDR2 FVKESK. Trimming pared 0 bases from V and 3 bases from J, leaving 14 bases between. Written as DNA, the CDR3 is TGTGCCAGCAGCCAAGATAATTGGCCTGCCTACACTGAAGCTTTCTTT. This gives the protein CASSQDNWPAYTEAFF.